The clone carrying this TCR beta chain was detected only a few times. What it recognizes is unknown. Deletions cut 6 bases from V and 6 bases from J, with 9 bases between. This CDR3 has 11 amino acids. Germline CDR1 is MDHEN and CDR2 is SYDVKM. This sample was included in a study of OX40 agonist ivuxolimab in advanced cancers. Study overall: Prior anti-PD-1, anti-PD-L1 or anti-CTLA-4 therapy was allowed; 40% had some. General study points: Researchers report that CD8+ T cells had, on average, more expanded clones than CD4+.

Measured with immunoSEQ multiplex PCR; TCRdb has only the in-frame clones, and not every one. The sample carries tens of thousands of clones, roughly 86% recorded once. The sampling schedule covered blood at baseline, cycle 4 day 1, and cycle 7 day 1. Sequences were derived from CD4+ or CD8+ T cells sorted from blood, sampled in a trial of the OX40 agonist ivuxolimab. The V and J genes are TRBV28 and TRBJ2-7, with D perhaps TRBD1 (5 bases). The sequence derives from an adult with an advanced solid tumor such as melanoma, head and neck, liver or kidney cancer. CDR3 region: CASRDSLEQYF. CDR3 DNA sequence: TGTGCCAGCAGAGACAGCCTCGAGCAGTACTTC.